Presented here are 5 T cell receptor beta chains from one specimen sequenced in a study of CD8 T cells in ankylosing spondylitis. Using its own MiXCR run on the 5' RACE reads, TCRdb lists one record per CDR3 protein. This sample yields about 240,000 distinct CDR3 sequences, of which less than 9.5% are seen a single time; about 5% belongs to the top ten. Sequenced: blood, either unsorted or a sorted T cell fraction (not recorded which). The receptors derive from a female donor with ankylosing spondylitis or in good health (not recorded which).

This clonotype has only a few counts. J is TRBJ1-1 and V is TRBV28; D ambiguous. Deletions cut 3 bases from V and 1 base from J, with 9 bases between. The CDR3 length is 14 residues. CDR1 is MDHEN, CDR2 SYDVKM, per germline. DNA for the CDR3: TGTGCCAGCAGTTTTTTCGGCGGGAACACTGAAGCTTTCTTT. Its protein product is CASSFFGGNTEAFF. The full variable domain, with the rest looked up from reference TRBV28 and TRBJ1-1, is DVKVTQSSRYLVKRTGEKVFLECVQDMDHENMFWYRQDPGLGLRLIYFSYDVKMKEKGDIPEGYSVSREKKERFSLILESASTNQTSMYLCASSFFGGNTEAFFGQGTRLTVV.

The table lists this clonotype with many counts. The chain is built from TRBV12-3 or TRBV12-4 and TRBJ1-5; D not resolved. The CDR3 has 14 amino acids. Trimming took 6 bases from V and 9 from J, leaving 18 bases between them. The CDR3 loop reads CASRASDPVGPQHF. The DNA for the CDR3 is TGTGCCAGCAGAGCCTCGGACCCGGTTGGGCCCCAGCATTTT.

This clonotype has at least ten counts. V is TRBV4-3 and J is TRBJ2-6; D is possibly TRBD2 (6 bases). V was shortened by 0 bases and J by 2 bases, with 14 bases between the two germline ends. Germline-derived CDR1 and CDR2 are LGHNA and YSLEER. CDR3 length equals 18 residues. CDR3 residues: CASSQDAGTQAGANVLTF. The CDR3 coding sequence is TGCGCCAGCAGCCAAGATGCGGGGACCCAAGCTGGGGCCAACGTCCTGACTTTC.

This clonotype was seen ten or more times. The J gene is TRBJ2-1, the V gene TRBV4-2; 10 positions agree with TRBD1. This CDR3 is built from 15 residues. V trimming: 6 bases; J trimming: 5 bases; junction bases outside the gene matches: 7. Germline CDR1 is LGHNA and CDR2 is YNFKEQ. The CDR3 is CASSLRDRGNNEQFF. The CDR3 DNA follows: TGTGCCAGCAGTCTCCGGGACAGGGGAAACAATGAGCAGTTCTTC.

This clonotype has a count of ten or more. The gene calls are TRBV6-1 and TRBJ2-7; a possible D gene is TRBD1 (5 bases). Germline V lookup: CDR1 MNHNS, CDR2 SASEGT. The CDR3 is made up of 14 amino acids. Trimming pared 5 bases from V and 2 bases from J, leaving 13 bases between. CDR3 sequence (DNA): TGTGCCAGCAGTCCCGGACATGGGACCTACGAGCAGTACTTC. It yields the protein CASSPGHGTYEQYF.